The sequence of this T cell receptor (beta chain) was determined in a study of CD4 and CD8 cells across lung adenocarcinoma regions. Samples came from patients with localized non-small cell lung adenocarcinoma. A single record per CDR3 protein comes from TCRdb applying MiXCR to the PCR reads. The sample consists of around 18,000 distinct CDR3 sequences, 45% to 50% of them appearing once. In the case of this clonotype: The junction does not match germline at one end; this may be a read error.

The TCR was taken from a male donor with lung adenocarcinoma. The CD4 and CD8 labels of this study may be unreliable. Sequenced sample: CD8+ T cells from the margin of a lung tumor.

CDR3 nucleotide sequence: TGTGCCAGCAGTTTATATCTAGGACCGGGTCCAAATGCGCAGTTCTTC. It yields the protein CASSLYLGPGPNAQFF. This chain joins TRBV27 and TRBJ2-1, with D uncertain. The length of the CDR3 is 16 residues. CDR1 and CDR2 from the germline V gene are MNHEY and SMNVEV (reference sequence).